Following are 10 T cell receptor beta chains from one sample sequenced in a study of blood T cell repertoires in COVID-19. Only in-frame clones appear in the TCRdb table, and some are missing; sequencing was by immunoSEQ multiplex PCR. This table holds some 400,000 clones, more than 75% found once. Sequences were obtained from peripheral blood. The receptor set was obtained from a woman aged 55-70 years with COVID-19, enrolled during active disease.

V usage is TRBV29-1 and J usage is TRBJ1-2, with D perhaps matching TRBD1 (5 bases). This CDR3 is 14 amino acids long. CDR1 SQVTM and CDR2 ANQGSEA come from the germline V gene. Trimming pared 5 bases from V and 8 bases from J, leaving 21 bases between. The CDR3, as DNA: TGCAGCGTTAGGGATACAGGAGGGCAGGAAGGCTACACCTTC. Its protein is CSVRDTGGQEGYTF.

In DNA form, the CDR3 reads TGTGCCAGCTCACCACTGGCGGGCCCCACCTCTGGGGCCAACGTCCTGACTTTC. This codes for CASSPLAGPTSGANVLTF. The V gene is TRBV18, the J gene TRBJ2-6, with TRBD2 as a possible D gene (5 bases). The germline V gene encodes CDR1 KGHSH and CDR2 LQKENI. The V end lost 1 base, the J end lost 0 bases, and 13 bases lay between the germline ends. This CDR3 contains 18 residues.

The CDR3 loop reads CASSPLPGTSGGAPDTQYF. For the CDR3, the DNA is TGTGCCAGCTCACCGCTCCCGGGGACTAGCGGGGGGGCCCCCGATACGCAGTATTTT. The chain recombines TRBV18 with TRBJ2-3; 16 bases map to TRBD2. V dropped 3 bases and J dropped 6; count of bases not matched to a gene: 12. The germline V gene encodes CDR1 KGHSH and CDR2 LQKENI. This CDR3 spans 19 amino acids. The variable domain in full, completed from reference TRBV18 and TRBJ2-3, reads NAGVMQNPRHLVRRRGQEARLRCSPMKGHSHVYWYRQLPEEGLKFMVYLQKENIIDESGMPKERFSAEFPKEGPSILRIQQVVRGDSAAYFCASSPLPGTSGGAPDTQYFGPGTRLTVL.

This clone was counted a single time. This chain links TRBV6-6 with TRBJ2-3; D is unresolved. Germline V gene data show CDR1 as MNHNY and CDR2 as SVGAGI (reference sequence). With 4 bases removed from V and 4 bases from J, the gap between germline ends came to 6 bases. CDR3 length equals 12 residues. CDR3 sequence reads: CASSSQADTQYF. CDR3 DNA sequence: TGTGCCAGCAGTTCCCAGGCAGATACGCAGTATTTT.

The V and J genes are TRBV30 and TRBJ1-2; D is undetermined. CDR3 length: 11 residues. With 0 bases removed from V and 11 bases from J, the gap between germline ends came to 10 bases. Germline CDR1 reads GTSNPN; CDR2 reads SVGIG (reference sequence). CDR3 DNA sequence: TGTGCCTGGAGTGTATTCGTCAGTTACACCTTC. Amino acids: CAWSVFVSYTF. Looking up the rest from reference TRBV30 and TRBJ1-2 gives the full variable domain: SQTIHQWPATLVQPVGSPLSLECTVEGTSNPNLYWYRQAAGRGLQLLFYSVGIGQISSEVPQNLSASRPQDRQFILSSKKLLLSDSGFYLCAWSVFVSYTFGSGTRLTVV.

This clone came up once. The rearrangement joins TRBV5-1 to TRBJ2-3; 10 positions agree with TRBD2. With 0 bases clipped from V and 10 bases from J, the junction kept 8 bases outside the gene matches. Germline lookup yields CDR1 SGHRS and CDR2 YFSETQ. The CDR3 runs 15 residues. CDR3 sequence (DNA): TGCGCCAGCAGCTTGGATCTAGCGGGGGCCCTAGCGCAGTATTTT. As protein: CASSLDLAGALAQYF.

The rearrangement links TRBV15 to TRBJ1-4; a possible D gene is TRBD1 (6 bases). This CDR3 is 14 amino acids long. The V gene's germline CDR1 is LNHNV and CDR2 YYDKDF (reference sequence). V was cut by 3 bases and J by 7 bases, with 12 bases left in between. CDR3 region: CATSRDGTIEKLFF. Here the CDR3 DNA reads TGTGCCACCAGCAGGGATGGGACAATTGAAAAACTGTTTTTT.

This clone was counted between two and nine times. This rearrangement joins TRBV7-9 to TRBJ2-7; possibly TRBD2 for D (6 bases). V lost 4 bases and J lost 4, with 17 bases in between. This CDR3 has 15 residues. CDR1 and CDR2 (germline): SEHNR, FQNEAQ (reference sequence). Written as DNA, the CDR3 is TGTGCCAGCAGCTATTCCGGAGGGGCCGCATACGAGCAGTACTTC. Translating it yields CASSYSGGAAYEQYF.

This chain uses TRBV5-5 with TRBJ2-1; 10 bases match TRBD1. Per the germline V gene, CDR1 is SGHKS and CDR2 is YYEKEE (reference sequence). The V segment lost 4 bases and the J segment 3 bases; nucleotides outside the gene matches: 7. The CDR3 length is 16 residues. CDR3 sequence: CASSTGQGGRYNEQFF. CDR3 sequence (DNA): TGTGCCAGCAGCACCGGACAGGGGGGACGCTACAATGAGCAGTTCTTC.

The CDR3: CASSGKTGQGASLYEQYF. The DNA for the CDR3 is TGTGCCAGTAGTGGAAAAACGGGACAGGGGGCTTCCCTCTACGAGCAGTACTTC. V gene TRBV19 combines with J gene TRBJ2-7, with TRBD1 matching 12 bases. CDR3 length equals 18 residues. Germline V gene lookup returns CDR1 LNHDA and CDR2 SQIVND (reference sequence). The V segment lost 5 bases and the J segment 3 bases; nucleotides outside the gene matches: 14.